Below, 11 T cell receptor beta chains from the same sample are listed, as sequenced in a study of blood T cells in healthy people across ages. A second about 7 to 12 cycle PCR used barcoded and J-beta primers. From the 5' RACE reads, TCRdb called clonotypes with MiXCR, one entry per CDR3 protein. Of fewer than 950,000 distinct CDR3 sequences detected, 53% appear once; the ten largest clones hold approximately 41%. Sequenced input: blood. These receptors were obtained from a man aged 80 or over in good health.

The sample holds a few counts of this clonotype. The CDR3 is CAIRRRTGGSYNEQFF. Written as DNA, the CDR3 is TGTGCCATCAGGAGACGGACAGGGGGATCCTACAATGAGCAGTTCTTC. This chain uses TRBV10-3 with TRBJ2-1; 10 nucleotides align to TRBD1. The length of the CDR3 is 16 residues. From germline, CDR1 is ENHRY and CDR2 SYGVKD. V lost 6 bases, J lost 1 base, and 6 bases stayed unmatched.

The chain joins TRBV7-2 to TRBJ1-2; D uncertain. The CDR3 is made up of 13 amino acids. The ends were cut back, 1 base at V and 5 bases at J, with 8 bases in the middle. Germline V gene sequence: CDR1 SGHTA, CDR2 FQGNSA. CDR3 loop: CASSLGTEYGYTF. CDR3 coding DNA: TGTGCCAGCAGCTTAGGGACGGAGTATGGCTACACCTTC.

The V and J genes are TRBV4-1 and TRBJ1-4; D is ambiguous. Trimming removed 4 bases at V and 1 base at J, with 13 bases between. The CDR3 has 16 residues. Per germline, CDR1 MGHRA and CDR2 YSYEKL. CDR3 in amino acids: CASSLRTVGTNEKLFF. As DNA, the CDR3 is TGCGCCAGCAGCCTGCGAACCGTCGGAACTAATGAAAAACTGTTTTTT.

The CDR3 spells CASSLRREWNEQFF. The DNA for the CDR3 is TGCGCCAGCAGCTTACGGCGGGAGTGGAATGAGCAGTTCTTC. The chain is built from TRBV5-1 and TRBJ2-1, with TRBD2 identical over 7 bases. Germline V gene lookup returns CDR1 SGHRS and CDR2 YFSETQ. Trimming at V came to 2 bases and at J to 7 bases, leaving 6 bases not matched to a gene. This CDR3 is built from 14 residues.

This clonotype turned up a few times. In DNA, the CDR3 is TGTGCCAGCAGTCTTCTCAGTAAGGGCAAGGACAGATACGCGTATTTT. It yields the protein CASSLLSKGKDRYAYF. The chain is built from TRBV6-2 or TRBV6-3 and TRBJ2-3; D perhaps matches TRBD1 (6 bases). The CDR3 runs to 16 residues. V shed 5 bases and J shed 14 bases, with 29 bases lying between them. Germline CDR1 MNHEY, CDR2 SVGEGT.

This chain connects TRBV6-1 to TRBJ2-7; D gene unclear. Germline-derived CDR1 and CDR2 are MNHNS and SASEGT. V lost 0 bases and J lost 3, with 6 bases in between. The CDR3 loop spans 13 amino acids. The DNA for the CDR3 is TGTGCCAGCAGTGAAGCGACGAGCTACGAGCAGTACTTC. As protein: CASSEATSYEQYF.

The chain employs TRBV7-2 and TRBJ2-3; D is uncertain. This CDR3 comprises 12 residues. Between the trimmed V and J ends, which lost 5 bases and 4 bases, there was a span of 7 bases. Per the germline V gene, CDR1 is SGHTA and CDR2 is FQGNSA. The CDR3 region is CASSLESDTQYF. CDR3 coding DNA: TGTGCCAGCAGCCTGGAGTCAGATACGCAGTATTTT.

The V call is TRBV28, the J call TRBJ1-2; D is possibly TRBD1 (5 bases). Germline-derived CDR1 and CDR2 are MDHEN and SYDVKM. The CDR3 consists of 12 residues. V lost 11 bases, J lost 7 bases, and 17 bases lay in between. CDR3 sequence: CALAGRAGGYTF. DNA of the CDR3: TGTGCCCTCGCGGGCAGGGCAGGTGGCTACACCTTC.

The CDR3 coding sequence is TGTGCCAGCAGCTTGATGATCTCGGGGCTAAGCAACTATGGCTACACCTTC. It yields the protein CASSLMISGLSNYGYTF. The chain employs TRBV7-2 and TRBJ1-2; D might be TRBD1 (5 bases). The CDR3 consists of 17 residues. V was trimmed by 3 bases and J by 2 bases, leaving 19 bases between them. CDR1 SGHTA and CDR2 FQGNSA come from the germline V gene.

This clonotype was seen a few times. This chain connects TRBV20-1 to TRBJ1-2; D unresolved. V lost 2 bases and J 2 bases, leaving 12 bases between the germline ends. Germline-derived CDR1 and CDR2 are DFQATT and SNEGSKA (reference sequence). CDR3 length: 14 residues. The CDR3 region has the DNA TGCAGTGCTAGAATAGACTGGACCAACTATGGCTACACCTTC. Translation: CSARIDWTNYGYTF.

This clonotype was detected only a few times. The chain combines TRBV28 with TRBJ2-7, with D maybe TRBD2 (5 bases). Trimming removed 6 bases at V and 6 bases at J, with 18 bases between. The CDR3 totals 14 residues. The V gene's germline CDR1 is MDHEN and CDR2 SYDVKM. The CDR3 sequence: CASRDGPLRGEQYF. The DNA of the CDR3 is TGTGCCAGCAGGGATGGGCCTCTCCGGGGCGAGCAGTACTTC.